This T cell receptor (beta chain) appears in the sequencing data of a study of cytomegalovirus exposure and HLA in healthy donors. As regards this clone: The target antigen is unknown.

General study points: Presence/absence analyses supposed approximately even sequencing depth among donors. A previous analysis found most TCR beta V segments productive roughly 90% or roughly 30% of the time. A later analysis associated some 16,000 TCR beta sequences with HLA alleles at a 0.05 false discovery rate.

The PCR contained 60 Vbeta and 13 Jbeta primers. The assay was immunoSEQ multiplex PCR, and TCRdb's table has in-frame clones only and misses some. The table has some 220,000 clones, about 85% seen once. This CDR3 region has 13 residues. Germline V gene data show CDR1 as MNHEY and CDR2 as SMNVEV (reference sequence). The V end was cut by 6 bases, the J end by 7 bases, with 16 bases between. This chain links TRBV27 with TRBJ2-7; D is unclear. The source material was PBMCs. This sequence was found in a girl aged 2 to 9 in good health and CMV-seronegative. The CDR3 bases are TGTGCCAGCAGCCTCTATAGTAGTAGAGAGCAGTACTTC. Protein product: CASSLYSSREQYF.